Shown below are 18 T cell receptor beta chains from a single sample sequenced in a study of persistence of HIV-infected CD4 T cells. Cells were stimulated with CMV-infected fibroblast lysates at approximately 10 ug/mL. CD40L-negative CD69-negative CD45RO-high memory CD4+ T cells were sorted as populations depleted of antigen-responding cells. The libraries were made with immunoSEQ version 4 in survey mode. TCRdb keeps only in-frame clones here, not all; method: immunoSEQ multiplex PCR. The sample lists roughly 41,000 clones, less than 90% seen once, with roughly 1.7% in the top ten. These receptors are not linked to any known antigen. The sample consisted of CD4+ T cells sorted from PBMCs after roughly 18-hour stimulation, taken from a patient who received antiretroviral therapy. The source is an adult man with HIV who was CMV-seropositive.

The rearrangement uses TRBV7-9 and TRBJ2-7; D possibly corresponds to TRBD1 (6 bases). Germline-derived CDR1 and CDR2 are SEHNR and FQNEAQ (reference sequence). V lost 6 bases, J lost 4 bases, and 22 bases lay in between. The length of the CDR3 is 16 residues. The CDR3 DNA sequence: TGTGCCAGCAGTGGATCCAGGGGTAGAGGGGAGTACGAGCAGTACTTC. Amino acid sequence: CASSGSRGRGEYEQYF.

CDR3 residues: CARDSSNQPQHF. The CDR3 DNA sequence: TGTGCCAGGGACAGTAGCAATCAGCCCCAGCATTTT. The chain has TRBV12-3 or TRBV12-4 and TRBJ1-5, with D possibly being TRBD1 (6 bases). This CDR3 has 12 amino acids. Trimming took off 9 bases at V and 0 bases at J, with 6 bases between the two ends.

The rearrangement joins TRBV7-3 to TRBJ1-6, with D possibly matching TRBD1 (5 bases). With 2 bases removed from V and 13 bases from J, the gap between germline ends came to 15 bases. This CDR3 has 14 residues. Germline CDR1 reads SGHTA; CDR2 reads FQGTGA. The CDR3 DNA reads TGTGCCAGCAGCTTAGGGGCGACGGGTTCGCCCCTCCACTTT. This encodes CASSLGATGSPLHF.

The V and J genes are TRBV5-4 and TRBJ1-2; D is unclear. From germline, CDR1 is SGHNT and CDR2 YYREEE (reference sequence). Deletions cut 2 bases from V and 3 bases from J, with 14 bases between. The CDR3 has 15 residues. DNA for the CDR3: TGTGCCAGCAGCTTATTGCCAGAGAGTGACTATGGCTACACCTTC. Translating gives CASSLLPESDYGYTF.

J is TRBJ2-7 and V is TRBV5-1, with 7 bases aligning to TRBD2. Per the germline V gene, CDR1 is SGHRS and CDR2 is YFSETQ. The V segment lost 4 bases and the J segment 0 bases; nucleotides outside the gene matches: 10. The CDR3 has 16 residues. In DNA, the CDR3 is TGCGCCAGCAGCCTGTCTGCGGGGGTGGGCTCCTACGAGCAGTACTTC. This codes for CASSLSAGVGSYEQYF. Looking up the rest from reference TRBV5-1 and TRBJ2-7 gives the full variable domain: KAGVTQTPRYLIKTRGQQVTLSCSPISGHRSVSWYQQTPGQGLQFLFEYFSETQRNKGNFPGRFSGRQFSNSRSEMNVSTLELGDSALYLCASSLSAGVGSYEQYFGPGTRLTVT.

This chain links TRBV18 with TRBJ2-4; D is uncertain. The CDR3 totals 15 residues. Trimming removed 6 bases from V and 3 bases from J, with 15 bases in between. Germline CDR1 is KGHSH and CDR2 is LQKENI. The CDR3 is CASSPGEIRKNIQYF. CDR3 bases: TGTGCCAGCTCCCCCGGCGAGATACGCAAAAACATTCAGTACTTC.

The genes are TRBV28 and TRBJ1-2, with D unresolved. The CDR3 length is 15 residues. The V end was cut by 2 bases, the J end by 4 bases, with 14 bases between. Looked up from germline, CDR1 is MDHEN and CDR2 is SYDVKM. As DNA, the CDR3 is TGTGCCAGCAGTTTAGGTAGGACCAGGAGCTATGGCTACACCTTC. Amino acid sequence: CASSLGRTRSYGYTF.

This chain uses TRBV6-5 with TRBJ1-4, with a weak D call TRBD1 (5 bases). The CDR3 consists of 15 residues. V dropped 8 bases and J dropped 0 bases, with 13 bases sitting between them. The germline V gene has CDR1 MNHEY and CDR2 SVGAGI. CDR3 region: CASAGRTTTNEKLFF. For the CDR3, the DNA is TGTGCCAGCGCGGGACGTACGACAACTAATGAAAAACTGTTTTTT.

CDR3: CSASPALGNAKGSYNEQFF. In nucleotides, the CDR3 is TGCAGTGCTAGTCCGGCCTTAGGGAACGCTAAAGGCTCCTACAATGAGCAGTTCTTC. The chain couples TRBV20-1 to TRBJ2-1; the D is unclear. V shed 3 bases and J shed 0 bases, with 24 bases lying between them. The CDR3 runs 19 residues. CDR1 and CDR2 (germline): DFQATT, SNEGSKA (reference sequence).

This CDR3 is CASSGDGGQFYGYTF. The CDR3 coding sequence is TGTGCCAGCAGCGGGGACGGGGGGCAATTCTATGGCTACACCTTC. The chain employs TRBV7-9 and TRBJ1-2; TRBD1 might be the D (6 bases). CDR1 SEHNR and CDR2 FQNEAQ come from the germline V gene (reference sequence). The CDR3 covers 15 residues. V lost 5 bases to trimming and J lost 4 bases, with 17 bases between them.

The chain joins TRBV5-1 to TRBJ2-7; D assignment may be TRBD1 or TRBD2 (7 bases each). V shed 3 bases and J shed 2 bases, with 18 bases lying between them. CDR1 and CDR2 (germline): SGHRS, YFSETQ. The CDR3 is 16 amino acids. DNA of the CDR3: TGCGCCAGCAGCTCGGAGGGGGCTAGCGGCGCCTACGAGCAGTACTTC. As protein: CASSSEGASGAYEQYF.

The chain joins TRBV7-6 to TRBJ1-3; D ambiguous. Per the germline V gene, CDR1 is SGHVS and CDR2 is FNYEAQ. Trimming left V 1 base short and J 0 bases short, with 13 bases between. The CDR3 is 17 residues long. The CDR3 protein is CASSLGARGNSGNTIYF. CDR3 bases: TGTGCCAGCAGCTTAGGGGCCCGAGGTAACTCTGGAAACACCATATATTTT.

The chain couples TRBV19 to TRBJ1-5; 10 nucleotides align to TRBD1. This CDR3 has 17 residues. V was clipped by 6 bases and J by 2 bases; unmatched bases: 10. Germline CDR1 is LNHDA and CDR2 is SQIVND (reference sequence). The chain's CDR3 is CASRMGDRGLGNQPQHF. In DNA, the CDR3 is TGTGCCAGTAGGATGGGAGACAGGGGGCTAGGCAATCAGCCCCAGCATTTT.

The V and J genes are TRBV28 and TRBJ1-2; D is undetermined. V was trimmed by 3 bases and J by 0 bases, leaving 14 bases between them. This CDR3 comprises 16 residues. Per germline, CDR1 MDHEN and CDR2 SYDVKM. As DNA, the CDR3 is TGTGCCAGCAGTTTTTTCGGAGCGCAAGCTAACTATGGCTACACCTTC. Its translation: CASSFFGAQANYGYTF.

The rearrangement uses TRBV6-5 and TRBJ1-5; no clear D. V lost 0 bases and J 2 bases, leaving 8 bases between the germline ends. CDR3 length equals 15 residues. Germline V CDR1 and CDR2: MNHEY, SVGAGI. The CDR3 DNA reads TGTGCCAGCAGTTACTCGGATAGTGGCAATCAGCCCCAGCATTTT. It yields the protein CASSYSDSGNQPQHF.

The chain recombines TRBV6-5 with TRBJ2-7; TRBD1 is a possible D gene (5 bases). There are 15 residues in the CDR3. Trimming took off 6 bases at V and 3 bases at J, with 18 bases between the two ends. CDR1 is MNHEY and CDR2 is SVGAGI in the germline V gene. In nucleotides, the CDR3 is TGTGCCAGCAGGTCGACAGTCCCGCCCCTCTACGAGCAGTACTTC. It codes for CASRSTVPPLYEQYF.

This chain uses TRBV27 with TRBJ1-2, with D uncertain. Trimming removed 9 bases at V and 9 bases at J, with 23 bases between. Germline assignment: CDR1 MNHEY and CDR2 SMNVEV (reference sequence). This CDR3 has 14 residues. CDR3 amino acids: CARVTRTGLWSYTF. CDR3 bases: TGTGCCAGGGTTACGAGGACGGGATTATGGAGCTACACCTTC.

This rearrangement joins TRBV5-1 to TRBJ2-1; D perhaps matches TRBD2 (5 bases). Germline assignment: CDR1 SGHRS and CDR2 YFSETQ. The CDR3 spans 12 residues. V was trimmed by 6 bases and J by 9 bases, leaving 13 bases between them. The CDR3 loop is CASKSVEAEQFF. CDR3 coding DNA: TGCGCCAGCAAATCGGTGGAGGCTGAGCAGTTCTTC.